The entry below gives a single T cell receptor (beta chain) sequence along with its context. The entry originates in a study of blood T cell repertoires in COVID-19. V dropped 1 base and J dropped 8; count of bases not matched to a gene: 4. Per germline, CDR1 SGHNT and CDR2 YYREEE (reference sequence). This CDR3 contains 14 residues. The data were produced by immunoSEQ multiplex PCR, yet TCRdb's version contains in-frame clones alone and is incomplete. The repertoire holds 45,000 to 65,000 clones, with around four fifths as singletons. What was sequenced was peripheral blood. V gene TRBV5-4 combines with J gene TRBJ2-4; 9 bases are a match to TRBD1. The receptor was derived from a man aged 60 to 69 with acute or convalescent COVID-19. CDR3: CASSLTGGADIQYF. The CDR3 bases are TGTGCCAGCAGCTTGACAGGGGGCGCAGACATTCAGTACTTC.